This T cell receptor beta chain was identified during a study of T cell responses to AZD1222 COVID-19 vaccine. Regarding the study as a whole: Following two doses of AZD1222, Spike-specific TCR breadth and depth rose. Spike as a whole was targeted by vaccine-associated CD4 TCRs, dominant at 160-218 and 743-854. Clonal diversity may have been underestimated in mostly white British donors.

The V end was cut by 6 bases, the J end by 3 bases, with 12 bases between. This CDR3 is 14 amino acids long. The germline V gene encodes CDR1 MNHEY and CDR2 SVGAGI. About this clone: Its antigen remains unidentified.

TCRdb keeps only in-frame clones here, not all; method: immunoSEQ multiplex PCR. The table includes 150,000 to 180,000 clones, about 89% detected once. The source of this sequence is an adult who received the AZD1222 COVID-19 vaccine. This chain connects TRBV6-5 to TRBJ2-1; a possible D gene is TRBD2 (5 bases). This specimen consisted of peripheral blood, obtained 28 days after the second AZD1222 dose. The CDR3 DNA reads as TGTGCCAGCAGGGTGACGAGGGACTACAATGAGCAGTTCTTC. Protein product: CASRVTRDYNEQFF.